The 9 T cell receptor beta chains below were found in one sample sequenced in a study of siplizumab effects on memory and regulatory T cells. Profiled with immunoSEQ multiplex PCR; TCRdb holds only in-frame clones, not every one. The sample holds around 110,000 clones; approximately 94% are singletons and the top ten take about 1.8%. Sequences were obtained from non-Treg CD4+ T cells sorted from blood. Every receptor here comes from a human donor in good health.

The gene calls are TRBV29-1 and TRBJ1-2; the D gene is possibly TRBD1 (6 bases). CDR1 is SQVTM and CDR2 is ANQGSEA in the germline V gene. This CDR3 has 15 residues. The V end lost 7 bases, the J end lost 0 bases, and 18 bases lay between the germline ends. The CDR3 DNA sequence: TGCAGCGCCCGACAGGCCGGGGGATCTAACTATGGCTACACCTTC. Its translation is CSARQAGGSNYGYTF.

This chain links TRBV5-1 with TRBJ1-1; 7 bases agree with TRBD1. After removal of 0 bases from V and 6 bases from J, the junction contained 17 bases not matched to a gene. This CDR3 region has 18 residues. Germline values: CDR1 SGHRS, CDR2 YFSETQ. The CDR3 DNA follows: TGCGCCAGCAGCTTGGGCCGGGACAGCTCCTTCGGTTCTGCTGAAGCTTTCTTT. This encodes CASSLGRDSSFGSAEAFF.

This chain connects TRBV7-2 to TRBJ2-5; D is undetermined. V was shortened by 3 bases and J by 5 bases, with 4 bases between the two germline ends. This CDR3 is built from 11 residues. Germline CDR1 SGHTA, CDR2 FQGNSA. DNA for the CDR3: TGTGCCAGCAGCTTTTTGGAGACCCAGTACTTC. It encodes CASSFLETQYF.

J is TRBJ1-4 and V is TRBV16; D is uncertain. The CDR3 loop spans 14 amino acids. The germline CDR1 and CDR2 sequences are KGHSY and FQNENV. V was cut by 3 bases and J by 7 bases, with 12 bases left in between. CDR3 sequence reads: CASSQRPGPEKLFF. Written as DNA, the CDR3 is TGTGCCAGCAGCCAGCGCCCGGGCCCTGAAAAACTGTTTTTT. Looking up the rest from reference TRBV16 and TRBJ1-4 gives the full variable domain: GEEVAQTPKHLVRGEGQKAKLYCAPIKGHSYVFWYQQVLKNEFKFLISFQNENVFDETGMPKERFSAKCLPNSPCSLEIQATKLEDSAVYFCASSQRPGPEKLFFGSGTQLSVL.

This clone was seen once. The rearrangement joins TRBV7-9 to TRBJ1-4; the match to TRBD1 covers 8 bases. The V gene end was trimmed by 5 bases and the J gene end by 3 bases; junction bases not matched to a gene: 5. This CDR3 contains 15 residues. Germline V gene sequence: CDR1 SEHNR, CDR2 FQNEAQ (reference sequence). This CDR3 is CASSATGGANEKLFF. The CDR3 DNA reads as TGTGCCAGCAGCGCAACAGGGGGAGCTAATGAAAAACTGTTTTTT.

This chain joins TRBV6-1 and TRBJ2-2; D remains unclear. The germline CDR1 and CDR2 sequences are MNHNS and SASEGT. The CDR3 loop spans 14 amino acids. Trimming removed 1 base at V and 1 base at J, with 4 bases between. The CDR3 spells CASSEGLNTGELFF. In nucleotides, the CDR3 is TGTGCCAGCAGTGAAGGGTTGAACACCGGGGAGCTGTTTTTT.

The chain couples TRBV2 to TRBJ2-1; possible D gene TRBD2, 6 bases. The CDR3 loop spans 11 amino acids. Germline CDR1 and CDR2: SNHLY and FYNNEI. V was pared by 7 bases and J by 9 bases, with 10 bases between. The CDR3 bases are TGTGCCAGCACTAGCGTCACTGAGCAGTTCTTC. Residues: CASTSVTEQFF. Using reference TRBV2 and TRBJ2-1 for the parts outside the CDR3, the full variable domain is EPEVTQTPSHQVTQMGQEVILRCVPISNHLYFYWYRQILGQKVEFLVSFYNNEISEKSEIFDDQFSVERPDGSNFTLKIRSTKLEDSAMYFCASTSVTEQFFGPGTRLTVL.

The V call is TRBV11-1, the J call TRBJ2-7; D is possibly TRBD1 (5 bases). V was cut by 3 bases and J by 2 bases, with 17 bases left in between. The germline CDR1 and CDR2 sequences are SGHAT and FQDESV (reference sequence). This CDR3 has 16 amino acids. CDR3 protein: CASSLGLTGSTYEQYF. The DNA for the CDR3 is TGTGCCAGCAGCTTGGGGCTGACGGGCTCAACCTACGAGCAGTACTTC.

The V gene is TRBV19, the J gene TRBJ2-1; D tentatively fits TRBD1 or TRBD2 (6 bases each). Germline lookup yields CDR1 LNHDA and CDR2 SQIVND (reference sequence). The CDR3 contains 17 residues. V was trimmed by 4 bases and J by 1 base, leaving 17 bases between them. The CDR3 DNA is TGTGCCAGTAGTACTAGGGCGAGGGGGGTATCCTACAATGAGCAGTTCTTC. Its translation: CASSTRARGVSYNEQFF.